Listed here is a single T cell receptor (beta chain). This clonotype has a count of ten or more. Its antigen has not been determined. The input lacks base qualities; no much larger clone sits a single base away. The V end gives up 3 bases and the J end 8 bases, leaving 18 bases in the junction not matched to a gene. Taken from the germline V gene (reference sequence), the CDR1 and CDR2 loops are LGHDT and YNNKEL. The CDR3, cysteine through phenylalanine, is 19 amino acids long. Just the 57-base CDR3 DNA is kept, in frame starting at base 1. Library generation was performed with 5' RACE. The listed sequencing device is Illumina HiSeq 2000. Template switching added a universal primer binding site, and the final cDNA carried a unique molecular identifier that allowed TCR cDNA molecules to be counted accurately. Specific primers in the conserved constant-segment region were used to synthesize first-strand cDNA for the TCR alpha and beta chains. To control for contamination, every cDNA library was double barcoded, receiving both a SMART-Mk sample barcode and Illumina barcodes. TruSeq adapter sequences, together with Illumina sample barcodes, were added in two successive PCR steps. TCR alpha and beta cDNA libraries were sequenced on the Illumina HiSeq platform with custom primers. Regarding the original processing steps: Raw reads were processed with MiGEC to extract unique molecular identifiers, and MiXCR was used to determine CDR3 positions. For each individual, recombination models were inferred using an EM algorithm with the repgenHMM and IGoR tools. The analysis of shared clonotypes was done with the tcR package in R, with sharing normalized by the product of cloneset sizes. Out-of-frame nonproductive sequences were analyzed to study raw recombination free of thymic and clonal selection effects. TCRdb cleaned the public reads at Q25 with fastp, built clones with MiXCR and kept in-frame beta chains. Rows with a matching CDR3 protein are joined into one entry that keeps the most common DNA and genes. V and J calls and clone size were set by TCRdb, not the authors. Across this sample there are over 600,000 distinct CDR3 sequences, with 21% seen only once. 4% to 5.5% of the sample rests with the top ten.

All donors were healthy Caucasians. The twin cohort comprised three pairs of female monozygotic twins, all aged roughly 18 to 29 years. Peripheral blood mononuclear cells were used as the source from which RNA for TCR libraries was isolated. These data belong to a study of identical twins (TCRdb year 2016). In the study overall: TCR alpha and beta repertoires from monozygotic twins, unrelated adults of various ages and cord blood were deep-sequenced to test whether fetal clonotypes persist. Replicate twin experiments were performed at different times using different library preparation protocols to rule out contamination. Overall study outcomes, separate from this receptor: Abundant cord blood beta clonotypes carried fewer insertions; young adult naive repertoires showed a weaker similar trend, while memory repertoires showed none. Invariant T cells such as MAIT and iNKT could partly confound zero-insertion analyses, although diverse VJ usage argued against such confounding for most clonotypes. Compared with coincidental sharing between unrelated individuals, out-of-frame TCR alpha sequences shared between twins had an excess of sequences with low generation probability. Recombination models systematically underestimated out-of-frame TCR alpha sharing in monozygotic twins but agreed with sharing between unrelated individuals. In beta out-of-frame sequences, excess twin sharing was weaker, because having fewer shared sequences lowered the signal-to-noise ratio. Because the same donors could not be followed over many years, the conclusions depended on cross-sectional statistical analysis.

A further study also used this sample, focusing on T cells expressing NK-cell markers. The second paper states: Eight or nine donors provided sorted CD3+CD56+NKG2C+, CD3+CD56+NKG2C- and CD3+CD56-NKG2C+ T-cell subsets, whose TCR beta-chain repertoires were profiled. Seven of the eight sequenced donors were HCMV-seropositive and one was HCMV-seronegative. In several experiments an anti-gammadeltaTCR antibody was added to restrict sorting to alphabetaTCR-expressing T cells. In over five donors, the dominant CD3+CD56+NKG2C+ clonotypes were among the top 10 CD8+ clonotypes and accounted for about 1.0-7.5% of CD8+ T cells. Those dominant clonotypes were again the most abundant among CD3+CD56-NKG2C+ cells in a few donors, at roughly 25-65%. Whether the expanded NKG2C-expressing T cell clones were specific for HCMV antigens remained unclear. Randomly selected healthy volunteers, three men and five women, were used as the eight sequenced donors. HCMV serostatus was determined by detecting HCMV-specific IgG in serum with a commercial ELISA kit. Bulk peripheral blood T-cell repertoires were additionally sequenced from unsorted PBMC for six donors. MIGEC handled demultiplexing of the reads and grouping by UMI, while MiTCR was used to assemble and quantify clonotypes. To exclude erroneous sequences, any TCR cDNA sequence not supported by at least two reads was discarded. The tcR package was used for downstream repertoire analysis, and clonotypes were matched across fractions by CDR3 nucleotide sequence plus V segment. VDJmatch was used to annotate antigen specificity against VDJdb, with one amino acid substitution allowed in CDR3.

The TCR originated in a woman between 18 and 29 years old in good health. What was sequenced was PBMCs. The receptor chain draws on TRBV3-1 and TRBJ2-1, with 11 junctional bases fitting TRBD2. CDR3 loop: CASSHTGTSGSPSGDEQFF. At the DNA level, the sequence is TGTGCCAGCAGCCATACCGGGACTAGCGGTTCCCCTTCGGGCGATGAGCAGTTCTTC.